This passage covers 21 T cell receptor beta chains from one sample sequenced in a study of CD8+ T cells in alopecia areata. The treatment was: oral pan-JAK inhibitor, 5-10 mg twice daily. Reverse transcribed after extraction, RNA yielded cDNA as the sequencing template. Clones were read by immunoSEQ multiplex PCR, and TCRdb kept only the in-frame ones, dropping some. Of fewer than 250,000 clones in the sample, roughly two fifths were seen once. The sample was CD4+ T cells sorted from blood, taken between weeks 30 and 35, from a patient treated with tofacitinib. These receptors all stem from a human donor with alopecia areata.

The genes are TRBV29-1 and TRBJ2-2, with TRBD1 identical over 7 bases. The V segment lost 7 bases and the J segment 7 bases; nucleotides outside the gene matches: 9. The CDR3 consists of 13 residues. Looked up from germline, CDR1 is SQVTM and CDR2 is ANQGSEA. The CDR3 region is CSGLVTGYGELFF. CDR3 nucleotide sequence: TGCAGCGGCCTCGTGACAGGGTACGGGGAGCTGTTTTTT.

As for this clone: Compared with germline, one end of the junction differs, possibly owing to a read error. This chain uses TRBV29-1 with TRBJ1-4; tentative D call: TRBD1 (5 bases). Germline CDR1 and CDR2: SQVTM and ANQGSEA. The CDR3 is 14 amino acids. This CDR3 is CSVEGGEDNEKLFF. CDR3 nucleotide sequence: TGCAGCGTTGAGGGAGGGGAGGATAATGAGAAACTGTTTTTT.

This clone was observed at least ten times. This chain links TRBV7-9 with TRBJ1-1; TRBD1 aligns across 7 bases. With V trimmed by 5 bases and J by 1 base, 7 bases remained unmatched. CDR1 is SEHNR, CDR2 FQNEAQ, per germline (reference sequence). The CDR3 contains 15 residues. In DNA, the CDR3 is TGTGCCAGCAGCCCACGACAGGGCCCGAACACTGAAGCTTTCTTT. Translated, it gives CASSPRQGPNTEAFF.

This chain links TRBV15 with TRBJ1-1; unclear D gene. The CDR3 length is 15 residues. V shed 0 bases and J shed 3 bases, with 11 bases lying between them. Germline V gene sequence: CDR1 LNHNV, CDR2 YYDKDF (reference sequence). The DNA for the CDR3 is TGTGCCACCAGCAGAGATTGGGTTGGGTACACTGAAGCTTTCTTT. Translation: CATSRDWVGYTEAFF. Full variable domain (rest looked up from reference TRBV15 and TRBJ1-1): DAMVIQNPRYQVTQFGKPVTLSCSQTLNHNVMYWYQQKSSQAPKLLFHYYDKDFNNEADTPDNFQSRRPNTSFCFLDIRSPGLGDTAMYLCATSRDWVGYTEAFFGQGTRLTVV.

This clone turned up a few times. V gene TRBV7-9 combines with J gene TRBJ2-3, with D perhaps TRBD1 or TRBD2 (5 bases each). V dropped 1 base and J dropped 2 bases, with 7 bases sitting between them. This CDR3 is built from 14 residues. The germline CDR1 and CDR2 sequences are SEHNR and FQNEAQ (reference sequence). The CDR3 is CASSLGGYTDTQYF. The CDR3 coding sequence is TGTGCCAGCAGCTTAGGGGGGTACACAGATACGCAGTATTTT.

This clone occurred a few times. The CDR3 region is CASSPGDSNSPLHF. CDR3 sequence (DNA): TGCGCCAGCAGCCCTGGGGACAGCAATTCACCCCTCCACTTT. The V call is TRBV5-1, the J call TRBJ1-6, with 7 bases lining up with TRBD1. Germline CDR1 is SGHRS and CDR2 is YFSETQ. This CDR3 spans 14 amino acids. The trim removed 4 bases at V and 7 bases at J, leaving 5 bases unmatched.

The V and J genes are TRBV7-9 and TRBJ1-1; D is ambiguous. Germline CDR1 and CDR2: SEHNR and FQNEAQ (reference sequence). CDR3 length equals 16 residues. V lost 3 bases and J 3 bases, leaving 17 bases between the germline ends. CDR3 nucleotides: TGTGCCAGCAGCTTCCTCCGGATAGGGAGGGACACTGAAGCTTTCTTT. Translated, it gives CASSFLRIGRDTEAFF.

This clone showed up just a few times. This sequence joins TRBV7-9 and TRBJ2-7, with D tentatively TRBD2 (6 bases). CDR3 length: 14 residues. The germline V and J ends were trimmed by 5 bases and 5 bases, with 16 bases remaining between them. CDR1 and CDR2 (germline): SEHNR, FQNEAQ (reference sequence). In nucleotides, the CDR3 is TGTGCCAGCAGCCCAGGCTTGGGAGGAGACGAGCAGTACTTC. It yields the protein CASSPGLGGDEQYF.

In this sample, this clone turned up a few times. This chain uses TRBV4-1 with TRBJ2-1; perhaps TRBD2 as D (5 bases). Trimming pared 3 bases from V and 10 bases from J, leaving 22 bases between. Germline values: CDR1 MGHRA, CDR2 YSYEKL. The CDR3 runs to 16 residues. The CDR3 protein is CASSHETRIGNGEQFF. CDR3 coding DNA: TGCGCCAGCAGCCATGAAACTAGGATCGGCAATGGGGAGCAGTTCTTC.

This clone has only a few counts. The rearrangement uses TRBV14 and TRBJ1-1; D gene unclear. V lost 1 base, J lost 4 bases, and 7 bases lay in between. Germline V CDR1 and CDR2: SGHDN, FVKESK. This CDR3 comprises 13 residues. Here the CDR3 reads CASSQGGSTEAFF. DNA for the CDR3: TGTGCCAGCAGCCAAGGTGGGAGCACTGAAGCTTTCTTT. The full variable domain, with the rest looked up from reference TRBV14 and TRBJ1-1, is EAGVTQFPSHSVIEKGQTVTLRCDPISGHDNLYWYRRVMGKEIKFLLHFVKESKQDESGMPNNRFLAERTGGTYSTLKVQPAELEDSGVYFCASSQGGSTEAFFGQGTRLTVV.

The rearrangement links TRBV30 to TRBJ1-5; 8 bases map to TRBD1. This CDR3 spans 13 amino acids. CDR1 and CDR2 (germline): GTSNPN, SVGIG (reference sequence). The trim removed 4 bases at V and 6 bases at J, leaving 5 bases unmatched. CDR3 residues: CAWTGQDGQPQHF. CDR3 DNA sequence: TGTGCCTGGACGGGACAGGACGGTCAGCCCCAGCATTTT.

The chain links TRBV7-3 to TRBJ1-1; D unresolved. From germline, CDR1 is SGHTA and CDR2 FQGTGA. CDR3 length: 16 amino acids. V was trimmed by 3 bases and J by 5 bases, leaving 19 bases between them. This chain's CDR3 is CASSFGPSSGGTEAFF. The CDR3 nucleotides are TGTGCCAGCAGCTTCGGGCCTTCCTCGGGTGGGACTGAAGCTTTCTTT.

The genes are TRBV14 and TRBJ2-7; 8 positions agree with TRBD2. With V trimmed by 4 bases and J by 4 bases, 6 bases remained unmatched. The CDR3 runs 14 residues. Germline assignment: CDR1 SGHDN and CDR2 FVKESK. The CDR3 region is CASSRGTRPYEQYF. In DNA, the CDR3 is TGTGCCAGCAGCCGAGGGACTAGGCCATACGAGCAGTACTTC.

The rearrangement links TRBV2 to TRBJ1-1, with 10 bases matching TRBD1. Unmatched junction bases numbered 5, after V lost 6 bases and J lost 10 bases. The germline V gene encodes CDR1 SNHLY and CDR2 FYNNEI. This CDR3 is built from 12 residues. The CDR3 DNA reads as TGTGCCAGCAGAGGGGACAGGGGAGTAGCTTTCTTT. Its translation is CASRGDRGVAFF.

This chain joins TRBV23-1 and TRBJ2-7, with D maybe TRBD1 (5 bases). TRBV23-1 is identified as an open reading frame with a role that is uncertain. V lost 0 bases, J lost 5 bases, and 23 bases lay in between. The CDR3 covers 18 residues. The DNA of the CDR3 is TGCGCCAGCAGTCAATCATGGGGCCCCAGGCCCTTTAAGGACGAGCAGTACTTC. The encoded protein is CASSQSWGPRPFKDEQYF.

The chain recombines TRBV29-1 with TRBJ2-1; 14 bases fit TRBD2. V lost 7 bases and J lost 6; bases outside the gene matches: 2. The CDR3 is 13 amino acids. CDR1 and CDR2 from the germline V gene are SQVTM and ANQGSEA. The CDR3 loop is CSAGTSGSNEQFF. The DNA for the CDR3 is TGCAGCGCAGGGACTAGCGGGAGCAATGAGCAGTTCTTC.

The rearrangement uses TRBV7-9 and TRBJ2-6, with D perhaps being TRBD1 or TRBD2 (5 bases each). V shed 5 bases and J shed 0 bases, with 17 bases lying between them. Germline V gene data show CDR1 as SEHNR and CDR2 as FQNEAQ (reference sequence). The CDR3 is 18 amino acids. The CDR3 DNA follows: TGTGCCAGCAGCCGATCTACCGGGGCCAGCTCTGGGGCCAACGTCCTGACTTTC. Its translation: CASSRSTGASSGANVLTF.

The rearrangement joins TRBV29-1 to TRBJ2-1; D may be TRBD1 or TRBD2 (6 bases each). Per germline, CDR1 SQVTM and CDR2 ANQGSEA. CDR3 length equals 13 residues. The V end was cut by 4 bases, the J end by 3 bases, with 10 bases between. The CDR3: CSVGGGYYNEQFF. The CDR3 nucleotides are TGCAGCGTTGGAGGGGGGTACTACAATGAGCAGTTCTTC.

This clone was seen a few times. The V and J genes are TRBV4-2 and TRBJ2-7; 7 bases are a match to TRBD2. Germline lookup yields CDR1 LGHNA and CDR2 YNFKEQ. The CDR3 is made up of 15 amino acids. With V trimmed by 0 bases and J by 2 bases, 4 bases remained unmatched. CDR3: CASSQDRRGTYEQYF. The DNA for the CDR3 is TGTGCCAGCAGCCAAGATCGGCGGGGGACCTACGAGCAGTACTTC.

In its sample, this clone was seen a few times. The chain employs TRBV9 and TRBJ2-1; TRBD2 is a possible D gene (6 bases). V was clipped by 0 bases and J by 7 bases, with 14 bases between them. This CDR3 has 15 amino acids. Germline CDR1 SGDLS, CDR2 YYNGEE. This chain's CDR3 is CASSVAASEMNEQFF. In nucleotides, the CDR3 is TGTGCCAGCAGCGTAGCGGCTAGCGAAATGAATGAGCAGTTCTTC. Variable domain in full (rest from reference TRBV9 and TRBJ2-1): DSGVTQTPKHLITATGQRVTLRCSPRSGDLSVYWYQQSLDQGLQFLIQYYNGEERAKGNILERFSAQQFPDLHSELNLSSLELGDSALYFCASSVAASEMNEQFFGPGTRLTVL.

A few counts support this clone. This chain links TRBV6-6 with TRBJ1-1; TRBD1 might be the D (5 bases). CDR3 length: 13 residues. Germline V gene lookup returns CDR1 MNHNY and CDR2 SVGAGI (reference sequence). V dropped 4 bases and J dropped 2 bases, with 8 bases sitting between them. The CDR3 sequence: CASSSQGNTEAFF. CDR3 in DNA: TGTGCCAGCAGTTCCCAGGGAAACACTGAAGCTTTCTTT.